This T cell receptor (beta chain) emerged from a study of blood T cell repertoires in COVID-19. In germline, CDR1 is MGHRA, CDR2 YSYEKL. V gave up 2 bases and J gave up 7 bases; unmatched junction bases: 8. The CDR3 has 16 residues. Generated by immunoSEQ multiplex PCR, the TCRdb table keeps only in-frame clones and is missing some. Of some 300,000 clones in the sample, about 90% are singletons; the top ten hold over 5.5%. Patients of the Seattle cohort, enrolled during active infection, were followed longitudinally. Input material: peripheral blood. The rearrangement joins TRBV4-1 to TRBJ1-4; 9 bases are a match to TRBD1. The clonotype comes from a woman in her forties or fifties with COVID-19, enrolled during active disease. CDR3 amino acids: CASSQPGTGTGEKLFF. The CDR3 bases are TGCGCCAGCAGCCAACCGGGGACAGGGACCGGTGAAAAACTGTTTTTT.